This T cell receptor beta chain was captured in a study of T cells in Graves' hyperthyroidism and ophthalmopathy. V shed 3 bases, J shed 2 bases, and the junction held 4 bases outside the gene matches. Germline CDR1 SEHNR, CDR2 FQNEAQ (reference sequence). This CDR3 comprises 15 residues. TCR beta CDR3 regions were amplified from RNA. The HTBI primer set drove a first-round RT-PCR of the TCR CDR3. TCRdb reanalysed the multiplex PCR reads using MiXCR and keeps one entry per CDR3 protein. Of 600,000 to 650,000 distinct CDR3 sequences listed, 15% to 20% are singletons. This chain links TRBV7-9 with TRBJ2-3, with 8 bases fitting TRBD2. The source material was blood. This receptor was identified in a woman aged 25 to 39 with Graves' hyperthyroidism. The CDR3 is CASSFAAGDTDTQYF. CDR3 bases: TGTGCCAGCAGCTTTGCAGCGGGAGACACAGATACGCAGTATTTT. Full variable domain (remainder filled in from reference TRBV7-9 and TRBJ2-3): DTGVSQNPRHKITKRGQNVTFRCDPISEHNRLYWYRQTLGQGPEFLTYFQNEAQLEKSRLLSDRFSAERPKGSFSTLEIQRTEQGDSAMYLCASSFAAGDTDTQYFGPGTRLTVL.